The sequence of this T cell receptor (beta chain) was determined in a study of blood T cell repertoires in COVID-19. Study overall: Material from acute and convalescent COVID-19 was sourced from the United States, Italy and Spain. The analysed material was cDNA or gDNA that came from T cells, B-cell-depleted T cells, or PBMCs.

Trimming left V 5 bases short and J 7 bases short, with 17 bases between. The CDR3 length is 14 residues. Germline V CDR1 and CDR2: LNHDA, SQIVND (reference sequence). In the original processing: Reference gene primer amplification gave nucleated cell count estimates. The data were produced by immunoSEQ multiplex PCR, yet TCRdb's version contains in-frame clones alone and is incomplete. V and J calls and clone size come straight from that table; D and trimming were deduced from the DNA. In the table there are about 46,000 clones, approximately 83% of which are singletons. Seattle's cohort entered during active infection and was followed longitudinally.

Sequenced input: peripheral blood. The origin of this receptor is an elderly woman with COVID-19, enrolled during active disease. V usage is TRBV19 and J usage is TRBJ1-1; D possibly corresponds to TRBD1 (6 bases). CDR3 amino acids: CASSLLTGQGEAFF. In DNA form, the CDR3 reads TGTGCCAGTAGTCTACTTACAGGGCAGGGTGAAGCTTTCTTT.